These T cell receptor beta chains were read from a single sample in a study of T cells in Graves' hyperthyroidism and ophthalmopathy. Each CDR3 protein gets one entry after TCRdb re-called the multiplex PCR reads with MiXCR. The sample holds 600,000 to 750,000 distinct CDR3 sequences, 17% seen once. Sequenced input: blood. These receptors were obtained from a man aged 50-59 years with Graves' hyperthyroidism. Each CDR3 is given with its conserved first and last residue. The D gene is left open where the match is weak. Expanded clones get a size class; other rows say once, few or many, or leave the size out.

>TRBV9|TRBD1|TRBJ1-1|many
CASRPQTGGAGAFF
TGTGCCAGCAGGCCCCAGACAGGGGGCGCGGGAGCTTTCTTT
>TRBV20-1|-|TRBJ1-5|-
CSATREGLVQPQHF
TGCAGTGCTACCCGGGAGGGGCTTGTTCAGCCCCAGCATTTT
>TRBV27|-|TRBJ1-5|-
CASSSQYNQPQHF
TGTGCCAGCAGTTCACAGTACAATCAGCCCCAGCATTTT
>TRBV27|TRBD1|TRBJ1-5|many
CASSPEFDRATNQPQHF
TGTGCCAGCAGCCCCGAGTTCGACAGGGCCACCAATCAGCCCCAGCATTTT
>TRBV12-3/TRBV12-4|-|TRBJ1-1|many
CASSLSGSAEAFF
TGTGCCAGCAGTTTATCAGGTTCAGCTGAAGCTTTCTTT
>TRBV7-9|-|TRBJ2-1|many
CASSLARTLIEQFF
TGTGCCAGCAGCTTAGCGAGAACTCTTATTGAGCAGTTCTTC
>TRBV6-5|-|TRBJ1-1|-
CASIKGTANTEAFF
TGTGCCAGCATCAAAGGGACGGCAAACACTGAAGCTTTCTTT
>TRBV29-1|TRBD1|TRBJ2-5|many
CSVENGQDPGGTQYF
TGCAGCGTTGAAAATGGACAGGATCCGGGTGGTACCCAGTACTTC
>TRBV30|-|TRBJ1-5|few
CAWSVLGGLGQPQHF
TGTGCCTGGAGTGTACTAGGAGGGCTGGGTCAGCCCCAGCATTTT
>TRBV11-2|-|TRBJ2-1|many
CASMTYSGGSYNEQFF
TGTGCCAGCATGACGTATAGCGGAGGCTCCTACAATGAGCAGTTCTTC
>TRBV7-2|TRBD2|TRBJ2-7|-
CAGSVYGTSIAYEQYF
TGTGCCGGCAGCGTCTACGGGACTAGCATAGCCTACGAGCAGTACTTC
>TRBV7-3|-|TRBJ1-6|few
CASSSGQTYNSPLHF
TGTGCCAGCAGCTCGGGACAAACCTATAATTCACCCCTCCACTTT
>TRBV4-1|-|TRBJ2-7|few
CASSPSLATGGYEQYF
TGCGCCAGCAGCCCCTCTTTGGCGACAGGCGGCTACGAGCAGTACTTC
>TRBV19|-|TRBJ1-6|-
CASSIGGASSPLHF
TGTGCCAGTAGTATCGGGGGCGCTTCTTCACCCCTCCACTTT
>TRBV2|TRBD1|TRBJ1-2|many
CASSARSRQGVDGYTF
TGTGCCAGCAGTGCCCGGTCCAGACAGGGGGTTGATGGCTACACCTTC
>TRBV14|-|TRBJ2-1|few
CASSQRLRPYNEQFF
TGTGCCAGCAGCCAACGGTTGAGGCCTTACAATGAGCAGTTCTTC
>TRBV6-5|TRBD1|TRBJ1-4|-
CASSYSGQGWTNEKLFF
TGTGCCAGCAGTTACTCGGGACAGGGGTGGACTAATGAAAAACTGTTTTTT
>TRBV10-2|-|TRBJ2-7|few
CASSKPQTGSGEQYF
TGCGCCAGCAGTAAGCCACAGACAGGATCGGGGGAGCAGTACTTC
>TRBV20-1|TRBD2|TRBJ2-1|few
CSARGGSGSSYNEQFF
TGCAGTGCTAGAGGCGGTAGCGGGAGCTCCTACAATGAGCAGTTCTTC
>TRBV7-3|-|TRBJ2-1|-
CASSLLSAGRGNEQFF
TGTGCCAGCAGCTTACTATCGGCCGGACGGGGCAATGAGCAGTTCTTC
>TRBV7-2|-|TRBJ1-6|-
CASSLQRLPHSPLHF
TGTGCCAGCAGCTTACAGAGGCTTCCACATTCACCCCTCCACTTT
>TRBV5-1|-|TRBJ2-7|many
CASSPYAGYEQYF
TGCGCCAGCAGCCCCTATGCAGGGTACGAGCAGTACTTC
>TRBV2|-|TRBJ2-1|many
CASSDLSETYNEQFF
TGTGCCAGCAGTGATCTCAGCGAGACCTACAATGAGCAGTTCTTC
>TRBV9|TRBD1|TRBJ2-3|few
CASSVDPNRGDTQYF
TGTGCCAGCAGCGTAGACCCCAACAGGGGAGATACGCAGTATTTT
>TRBV29-1|-|TRBJ1-1|few
CSVEDTPEAFF
TGCAGCGTTGAAGATACCCCTGAAGCTTTCTTT
>TRBV3-1|-|TRBJ2-1|many
CASSQEGRATYNEQFF
TGTGCCAGCAGCCAAGAAGGGCGGGCAACCTACAATGAGCAGTTCTTC
>TRBV10-1|TRBD1|TRBJ2-5|many
CASSRGTGETQYF
TGCGCCAGCAGCAGGGGGACGGGAGAGACCCAGTACTTC
>TRBV10-3|-|TRBJ2-2|-
CASSLGVPNTGELFF
TGTGCCAGCAGTTTGGGGGTACCGAACACCGGGGAGCTGTTTTTT
>TRBV30|-|TRBJ1-1|many
CAWWTAENTEAFF
TGTGCCTGGTGGACAGCCGAGAACACTGAAGCTTTCTTT
>TRBV11-2|-|TRBJ1-2|few
CASSLNVRAGGYTF
TGTGCCAGCAGCTTAAATGTCAGGGCAGGGGGCTACACCTTC
>TRBV12-3/TRBV12-4|TRBD1|TRBJ1-3|many
CASSPRTGLNTIYF
TGTGCCAGCAGTCCCCGGACAGGACTTAACACCATATATTTT
>TRBV12-5|TRBD2|TRBJ2-1|many
CASGLVPSGRISYNEQFF
TGTGCTAGTGGTTTGGTACCTAGCGGGAGGATCTCCTACAATGAGCAGTTCTTC